The present entry profiles one T cell receptor beta chain with its context. Its antigen is as yet unknown. Likely a read error: the CDR3 ends without its conserved phenylalanine or tryptophan. The entry originates in a study of cytomegalovirus exposure and HLA in healthy donors. Primers: 60 Vbeta forward and 13 Jbeta reverse. This table comes from immunoSEQ multiplex PCR, and its TCRdb copy is limited to in-frame clones, with some not included. Found here are tens of thousands of clones, around 81% of them singletons; the top ten hold less than 7%. Germline CDR1 and CDR2: SEHNR and FQNEAQ (reference sequence). V lost 0 bases and J lost 8, with 8 bases in between. CDR3 length equals 13 residues. Points from the study as a whole: A later look showed TCR association rates differing by HLA locus, highest for DRB1 and lowest for HLA-C. A highly shared variant cluster was judged a likely technical artifact.

Sequences were obtained from PBMCs. The chain is built from TRBV7-9 and TRBJ1-5, with D perhaps matching TRBD1 (5 bases). The receptor was isolated from a male donor in good health and CMV-seropositive. The CDR3: CASSLAGEEPQHL. Written as DNA, the CDR3 is TGTGCCAGCAGCTTAGCAGGGGAGGAGCCCCAGCATCTT.